This T cell receptor (beta chain) was sequenced during a study of low-dose radiotherapy and immunotherapy resistance in tumors. Study-level background: Intravenous administration to patients comprised nivolumab at 240 mg every two weeks and ipilimumab at 1 mg/kg every six weeks.

Time point defined: after trial treatment. Sample treatment: LDRT plus nivolumab, ipilimumab, low-dose cyclophosphamide and aspirin (RACIN trial). In the RACIN dose-escalation trial, donors got nivolumab plus ipilimumab with aspirin, cyclophosphamide and radiotherapy. This clonotype was picked up a small number of times. For amplifying TCRs, the PCR ran for roughly 20 cycles with Phusion, which was used together with a constant-region primer and the adapter on the V primers. TCRdb analysed the reads with MiXCR anew, one entry per CDR3 protein. The repertoire includes around 57,000 distinct CDR3 sequences, roughly 31% of them detected once, and roughly 8.2% sits in the top ten. The sequence derives from a male donor with rectosigmoid adenocarcinoma. Sequenced here: PBMCs, sampled after low-dose radiotherapy plus immunotherapy.

CDR3 residues: CASSRRGSGTANTGELFF. CDR3 coding DNA: TGTGCCAGCAGCCGCAGAGGTAGCGGGACTGCGAACACCGGGGAGCTGTTTTTT. The chain joins TRBV4-2 to TRBJ2-2; 8 positions agree with TRBD2. J gave up 0 bases and V 4 bases, and 10 bases lay outside the gene matches. The germline V gene encodes CDR1 LGHNA and CDR2 YNFKEQ. The CDR3 sequence is 18 residues long.